These 18 T cell receptor beta chains were sequenced from one sample in a study of blood T cell repertoires in COVID-19 (dated by TCRdb to 2019 to 2021). Library preparation was by the immunoSEQ multiplex PCR assay. TCRdb obtained this table from immuneACCESS and retained in-frame rearrangements with V and J assigned. These tables miss some clones; where compared with another copy, unresolved V genes account for less than half of the shortfall, and the remainder is unexplained. This sample holds some 87,000 clones; 81% were observed only once. The top ten clonotypes cover roughly 23% of the sample. The sequencing sample was made of peripheral blood. All receptors come from a man older than 75 with active or convalescent COVID-19.

The chain carries TRBV30 and TRBJ1-4; no clear D gene. The germline gives CDR1 GTSNPN, CDR2 SVGIG (reference sequence). CDR3 length: 14 amino acids. The ends were cut back, 2 bases at V and 5 bases at J, with 12 bases in the middle. DNA of the CDR3: TGTGCCTGGAGTTGGGCAGGAGGGAATGAAAAACTGTTTTTT. It specifies CAWSWAGGNEKLFF.

This clone was seen a single time. This chain uses TRBV5-6 with TRBJ2-3; D uncertain. Germline V gives CDR1 SGHDT, CDR2 YYEEEE. CDR3 size: 12 residues. V lost 3 bases, J lost 4 bases, and 6 bases lay in between. The CDR3: CASSYFSDTQYF. CDR3 DNA sequence: TGTGCCAGCAGCTACTTCTCAGATACGCAGTATTTT.

This clone was detected only once. The rearrangement links TRBV6-5 to TRBJ1-1; D is ambiguous. Germline CDR1 reads MNHEY; CDR2 reads SVGAGI. This CDR3 region has 14 residues. V lost 2 bases, J lost 0 bases, and 7 bases lay in between. CDR3 amino acids: CASSYRALNTEAFF. DNA of the CDR3: TGTGCCAGCAGTTACCGCGCCCTGAACACTGAAGCTTTCTTT.

V is TRBV10-3 and J is TRBJ1-3, with D unclear. The ends were cut back, 4 bases at V and 0 bases at J, with 7 bases in the middle. The CDR3 has 14 residues. Per the germline V gene, CDR1 is ENHRY and CDR2 is SYGVKD. As DNA, the CDR3 is TGTGCCATCAGTGGATCCTACTCTGGAAACACCATATATTTT. It translates to CAISGSYSGNTIYF.

The chain employs TRBV3-1 (or the pseudogene TRBV3-2) and TRBJ1-1; D is unclear. This CDR3 comprises 14 residues. The germline CDR1 and CDR2 sequences are LGHDT and YNNKEL (reference sequence). V was pared by 6 bases and J by 0 bases, with 11 bases between. CDR3 in amino acids: CASSLQTMNTEAFF. CDR3 coding DNA: TGTGCCAGCAGTCTACAGACCATGAACACTGAAGCTTTCTTT.

This clone appeared a few times. The chain is built from TRBV10-3 and TRBJ2-1, with D possibly TRBD1 on 5 matching bases. The germline V gene encodes CDR1 ENHRY and CDR2 SYGVKD. The CDR3 is made up of 16 amino acids. The V and J ends lost 0 bases and 1 base respectively, with 10 bases between them. CDR3 sequence: CAISESGARSYNEQFF. The CDR3 region has the DNA TGTGCCATCAGTGAGTCTGGGGCAAGGTCCTACAATGAGCAGTTCTTC.

The chain links TRBV24-1 to TRBJ2-1, with TRBD2 as a possible D gene (7 bases). The V gene lost 7 bases and the J gene lost 4 bases, with 13 bases spanning the gap. Germline V gives CDR1 KGHDR, CDR2 SFDVKD. This CDR3 is built from 14 residues. The CDR3 region has the DNA TGTGCCACCAGCCTAGGGGGGGGGTACAATGAGCAGTTCTTC. It is translated as CATSLGGGYNEQFF.

The chain employs TRBV3-1 (or the pseudogene TRBV3-2) and TRBJ1-5; D uncertain. V shed 1 base and J shed 6 bases, with 7 bases lying between them. The CDR3 covers 13 residues. Germline V gives CDR1 LGHDT, CDR2 YNNKEL (reference sequence). CDR3 region: CASSQVLGQPQHF. As DNA, the CDR3 is TGTGCCAGCAGCCAAGTTCTCGGTCAGCCCCAGCATTTT.

The chain uses TRBV6-5 and TRBJ1-3; possible D gene TRBD1, 6 bases. CDR3 length equals 14 residues. Germline lookup yields CDR1 MNHEY and CDR2 SVGAGI. V was pared by 7 bases and J by 4 bases, with 14 bases between. The CDR3 reads CASTPGGPGNTIYF. The CDR3, as DNA: TGTGCCAGCACTCCGGGGGGGCCGGGAAACACCATATATTTT.

This sequence joins TRBV4-3 and TRBJ2-2, with D possibly being TRBD2 (6 bases). V lost 4 bases, J lost 2 bases, and 14 bases lay in between. Germline CDR1 reads LGHNA; CDR2 reads YSLEER. The CDR3 consists of 16 residues. The CDR3 spells CASSRAWGDNTGELFF. CDR3 sequence (DNA): TGCGCCAGCAGCCGTGCCTGGGGGGATAACACCGGGGAGCTGTTTTTT.

The genes are TRBV7-2 and TRBJ1-5; D possibly corresponds to TRBD1 (5 bases). Deletions cut 5 bases from V and 5 bases from J, with 13 bases between. Germline CDR1 reads SGHTA; CDR2 reads FQGNSA. The length of the CDR3 is 14 residues. The CDR3: CASSPQGSHQPQHF. For the CDR3, the DNA is TGTGCCAGCAGCCCGCAGGGTTCGCATCAGCCCCAGCATTTT.

V is TRBV2 and J is TRBJ2-5; D is unclear. CDR1 is SNHLY and CDR2 is FYNNEI in the germline V gene. V was clipped by 6 bases and J by 4 bases, with 15 bases between them. The CDR3 has 14 amino acids. CDR3 protein: CASSGPGEPETQYF. The DNA of the CDR3 is TGTGCCAGCAGCGGCCCAGGTGAACCAGAGACCCAGTACTTC.

J is TRBJ1-5 and V is TRBV5-4; the D gene is possibly TRBD1 (5 bases). Deletions cut 4 bases from V and 2 bases from J, with 10 bases between. The CDR3 covers 14 residues. In germline, CDR1 is SGHNT, CDR2 YYREEE (reference sequence). This CDR3 reads CASSAGGGNQPQHF. As DNA, the CDR3 is TGTGCCAGCAGCGCGGGGGGGGGCAATCAGCCCCAGCATTTT.

The rearrangement uses TRBV28 and TRBJ1-5; 10 positions agree with TRBD1. The V and J ends lost 7 bases and 5 bases, in that order; junction bases with no gene match: 8. This CDR3 has 15 residues. CDR1 and CDR2 (germline): MDHEN, SYDVKM. The chain's CDR3 is CASTLRTGGDQPQHF. CDR3 coding DNA: TGTGCCAGCACCTTAAGGACAGGGGGTGATCAGCCCCAGCATTTT.

The DNA of the CDR3 is TGTGCCAGCAGTGAATCACGGACTAGCGGGGGCTCCGGGTTCGAGCAGTACTTC. The encoded protein is CASSESRTSGGSGFEQYF. This chain links TRBV2 with TRBJ2-7; 13 bases line up with TRBD2. J gave up 6 bases and V 2 bases, and 13 bases lay outside the gene matches. The CDR3 has 18 residues. Germline V lookup: CDR1 SNHLY, CDR2 FYNNEI.

The rearrangement links TRBV18 to TRBJ1-1, with no clear D. The germline V gene encodes CDR1 KGHSH and CDR2 LQKENI. With 0 bases removed from V and 3 bases from J, the gap between germline ends came to 11 bases. The CDR3 covers 15 residues. The CDR3 here is CASSPPGRSDTEAFF. For the CDR3, the DNA is TGTGCCAGCTCACCACCTGGCAGGTCGGACACTGAAGCTTTCTTT.

The chain links TRBV6-2 or TRBV6-3 to TRBJ2-1; the match to TRBD2 covers 14 bases. This CDR3 region has 16 residues. From germline, CDR1 is MNHEY and CDR2 SVGEGT. J gave up 4 bases and V 6 bases, and 5 bases lay outside the gene matches. Here the CDR3 DNA reads TGTGCCAGCAGCTCAAGGACTAGCGGGGGGTACAATGAGCAGTTCTTC. This gives the protein CASSSRTSGGYNEQFF.

The chain's CDR3 is CAINRDPEGPQHF. CDR3 bases: TGTGCCATCAACCGGGACCCGGAGGGGCCCCAGCATTTT. The chain carries TRBV10-3 and TRBJ1-5, with a tentative D call TRBD1 (5 bases). Per germline, CDR1 ENHRY and CDR2 SYGVKD. The CDR3 covers 13 residues. V was shortened by 7 bases and J by 9 bases, with 16 bases between the two germline ends.